This T cell receptor (beta chain) was obtained from a study of CD8 T cells in ankylosing spondylitis. Study findings and constraints: Clones that were linked to disease were CD8+ and were relatively rare in peripheral blood. A number of the motif variants had already been described in reactive arthritis synovial fluid and blood. Apparently characteristic of ankylosing spondylitis blood was a TCR beta motif (roughly 8 highly homologous variants).

Trimming left V 7 bases short and J 9 bases short, with 19 bases between. The CDR3 length is 14 residues. Germline V gene sequence: CDR1 MNHNS, CDR2 SASEGT. Construction of TCR beta libraries was performed using quantitative 5'-RACE with molecular barcodes. TCRdb used MiXCR to reprocess the 5' RACE reads, holding one entry per CDR3 protein. Counted here are approximately 500,000 distinct CDR3 sequences, approximately 11% occurring once; the ten biggest clones make up 6.8%. Comments on this clonotype: Its antigen is still unknown.

Sequenced: blood, either unsorted or a sorted T cell fraction (not recorded which). V is TRBV6-1 and J is TRBJ2-1; possible D gene TRBD2, 6 bases. This TCR derives from a male donor with ankylosing spondylitis. The CDR3 is CASTLGLSGVEQFF. CDR3 nucleotides: TGTGCCAGCACATTGGGACTGTCTGGCGTTGAGCAGTTCTTC.